This TCR beta chain was sequenced in a study of shared clonotypes between healthy human individuals. Background on the study: Three plates were used per donor for CD4 naive, three for CD4 memory, two for CD8 naive and one for CD8 memory.

On this clone itself: Its antigen is still unknown.

Per the original data handling: Filtering differed since immunoSEQ provided only junctions, with no quality scores. The table came from immunoSEQ multiplex PCR; TCRdb's copy has only in-frame clones and leaves some out. V and J calls and clone size come straight from that table; D and trimming were deduced from the DNA. The sample lists about 1.1 million clones, 70% to 80% occurring once. Study conclusions and caveats: Deeper or shallower sequencing was expected to change how clonotypes are shared among donors.

The CDR3 extends over 14 amino acids. V was pared by 4 bases and J by 1 base, with 0 bases of the junction left unmatched. Germline CDR1 MNHNS, CDR2 SASEGT. The V and J genes are TRBV6-1 and TRBJ2-3, with 9 bases identical to TRBD1. Sequenced material: memory CD4+ T cells from PBMCs. The subset: CD45RA-negative fraction. The clonotype comes from a man aged 18 to 30 in good health. Some clones in this sample may be carry-over from other donors' samples. The CDR3 is CASSGDRGTDTQYF. CDR3 DNA sequence: TGTGCCAGCAGTGGGGACAGGGGCACAGATACGCAGTATTTT.